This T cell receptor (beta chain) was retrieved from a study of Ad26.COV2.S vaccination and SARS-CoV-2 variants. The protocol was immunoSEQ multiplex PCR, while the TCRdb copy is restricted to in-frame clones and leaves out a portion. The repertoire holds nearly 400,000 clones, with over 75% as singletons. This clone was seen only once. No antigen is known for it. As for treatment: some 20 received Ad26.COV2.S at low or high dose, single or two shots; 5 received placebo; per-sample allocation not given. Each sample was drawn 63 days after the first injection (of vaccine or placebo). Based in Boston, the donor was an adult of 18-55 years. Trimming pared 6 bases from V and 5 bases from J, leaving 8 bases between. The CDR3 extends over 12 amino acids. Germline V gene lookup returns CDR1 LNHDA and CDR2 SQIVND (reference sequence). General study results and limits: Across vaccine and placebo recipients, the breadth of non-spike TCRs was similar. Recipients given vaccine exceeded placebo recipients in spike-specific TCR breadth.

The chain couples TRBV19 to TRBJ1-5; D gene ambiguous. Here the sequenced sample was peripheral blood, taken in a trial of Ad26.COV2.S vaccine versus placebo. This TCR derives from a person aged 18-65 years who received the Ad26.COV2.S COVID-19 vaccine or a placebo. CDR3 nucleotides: TGTGCCAGTAGAATGGCGTATCAGCCCCAGCATTTT. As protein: CASRMAYQPQHF.